This TCR beta chain was retrieved from a study of blood T cell repertoires in COVID-19. Study in general: PBMCs, B-cell-depleted T cells, or T cells were the source of the cDNA or gDNA that made up the material.

The authors' processing: For nucleated cells, counts were estimated from reference gene primer amplification. The table came from immunoSEQ multiplex PCR; TCRdb's copy has only in-frame clones and leaves some out. V and J calls and clone size follow that table, whereas D and trimming were derived from the DNA. In the table there are approximately 88,000 clones, under 90% of which are singletons. The junction had 9 bases not matched to a gene; V was cut back by 1 base and J by 5 bases. Germline V lookup: CDR1 SGHRS, CDR2 YFSETQ. The length of the CDR3 is 16 residues. Input material: peripheral blood. The chain employs TRBV5-1 and TRBJ2-5; 9 positions match TRBD2. The source of this sequence is an older woman with acute or convalescent COVID-19. CDR3 DNA sequence: TGCGCCAGCAGCTTGTTTGGGCGGGGGGGCCTTGAGACCCAGTACTTC. Translating gives CASSLFGRGGLETQYF.